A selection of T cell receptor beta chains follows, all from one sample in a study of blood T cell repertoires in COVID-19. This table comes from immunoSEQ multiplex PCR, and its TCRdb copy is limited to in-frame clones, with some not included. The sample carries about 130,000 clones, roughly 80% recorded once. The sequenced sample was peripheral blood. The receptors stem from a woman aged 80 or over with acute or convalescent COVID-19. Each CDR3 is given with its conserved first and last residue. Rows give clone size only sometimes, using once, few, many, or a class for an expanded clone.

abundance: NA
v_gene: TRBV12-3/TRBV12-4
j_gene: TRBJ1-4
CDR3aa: CASRRSNEKLFF

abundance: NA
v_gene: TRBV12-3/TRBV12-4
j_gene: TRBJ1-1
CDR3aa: CASSYTGTEAFF

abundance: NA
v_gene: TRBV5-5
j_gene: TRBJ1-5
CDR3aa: CASSLFANNQPQHF

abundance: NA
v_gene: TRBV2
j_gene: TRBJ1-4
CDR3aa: CASISATGGNEKLFF

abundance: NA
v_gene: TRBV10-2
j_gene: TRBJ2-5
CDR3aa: CASSWTGQETQYF

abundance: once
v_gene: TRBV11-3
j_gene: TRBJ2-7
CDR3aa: CASSVGGQPYVGDF

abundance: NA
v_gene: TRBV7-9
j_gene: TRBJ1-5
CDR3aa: CASSLDGTNSNQPQHF

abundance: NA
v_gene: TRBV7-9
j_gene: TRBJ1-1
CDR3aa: CASSSQGTEAFF

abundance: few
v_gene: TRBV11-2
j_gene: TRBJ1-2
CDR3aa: CASSLVGAGANYGYTF

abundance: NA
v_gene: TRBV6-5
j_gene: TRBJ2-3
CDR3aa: CASRQINTQYF

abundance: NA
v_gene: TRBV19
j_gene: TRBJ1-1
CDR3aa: CASTDRVKNTEAFF

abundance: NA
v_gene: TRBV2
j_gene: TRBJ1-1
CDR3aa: CASSELGSNTEAFF

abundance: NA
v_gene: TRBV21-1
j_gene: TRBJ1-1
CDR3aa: CASTSRLNTEAFF

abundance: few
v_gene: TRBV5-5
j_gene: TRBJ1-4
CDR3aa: CASSPGQAQLKLFF

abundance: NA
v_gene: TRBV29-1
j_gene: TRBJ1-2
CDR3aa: CSVSQTNYGYTF

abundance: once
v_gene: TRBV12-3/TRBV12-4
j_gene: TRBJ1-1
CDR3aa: CASSLFGGTEAFF

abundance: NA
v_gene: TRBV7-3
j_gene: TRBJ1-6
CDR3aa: CASSSDGVSSPLHF